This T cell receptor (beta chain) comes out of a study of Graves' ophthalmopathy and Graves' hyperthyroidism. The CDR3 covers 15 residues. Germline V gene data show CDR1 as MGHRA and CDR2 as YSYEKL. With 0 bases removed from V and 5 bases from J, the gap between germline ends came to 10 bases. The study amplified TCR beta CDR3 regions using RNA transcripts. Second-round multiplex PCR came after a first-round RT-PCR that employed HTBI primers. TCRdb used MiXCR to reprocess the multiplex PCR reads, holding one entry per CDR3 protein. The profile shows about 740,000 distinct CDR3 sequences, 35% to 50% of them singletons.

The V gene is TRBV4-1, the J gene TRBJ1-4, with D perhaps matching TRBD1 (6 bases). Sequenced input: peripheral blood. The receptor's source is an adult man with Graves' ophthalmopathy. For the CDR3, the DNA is TGCGCCAGCAGCCAAGAGTGGGGGGCAAATGAAAAACTGTTTTTT. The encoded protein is CASSQEWGANEKLFF.